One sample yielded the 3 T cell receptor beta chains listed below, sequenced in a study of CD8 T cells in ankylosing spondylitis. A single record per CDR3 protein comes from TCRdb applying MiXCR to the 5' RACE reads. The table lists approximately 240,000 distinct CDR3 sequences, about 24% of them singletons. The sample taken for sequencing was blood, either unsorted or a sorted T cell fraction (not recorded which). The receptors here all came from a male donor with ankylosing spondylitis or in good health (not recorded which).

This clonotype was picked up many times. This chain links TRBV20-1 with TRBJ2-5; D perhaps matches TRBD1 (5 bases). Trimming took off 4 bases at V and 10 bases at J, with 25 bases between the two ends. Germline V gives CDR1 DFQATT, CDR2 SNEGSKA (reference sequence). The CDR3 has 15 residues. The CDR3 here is CSATQDTAANRNQYF. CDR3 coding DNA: TGCAGTGCTACCCAGGACACAGCCGCGAACCGTAACCAGTACTTC.

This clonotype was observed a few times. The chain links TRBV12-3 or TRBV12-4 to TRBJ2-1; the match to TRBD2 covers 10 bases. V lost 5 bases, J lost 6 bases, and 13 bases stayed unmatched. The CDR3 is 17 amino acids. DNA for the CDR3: TGTGCCAGCAGTCCCACCACGAGCGGGGGGGCGGTCAATGAGCAGTTCTTC. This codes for CASSPTTSGGAVNEQFF.

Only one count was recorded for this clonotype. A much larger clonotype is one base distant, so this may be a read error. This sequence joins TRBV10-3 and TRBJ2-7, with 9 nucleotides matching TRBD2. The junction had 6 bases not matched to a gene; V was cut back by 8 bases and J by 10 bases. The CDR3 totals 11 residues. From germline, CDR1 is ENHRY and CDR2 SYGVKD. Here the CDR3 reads CAISGTSRQYF. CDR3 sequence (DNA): TGTGCCATCTCCGGGACTAGCAGACAGTACTTC.